The clone carrying this TCR beta chain has ten or more counts. Its specificity is unknown. Researchers prepared the TCRbeta library using unique molecular identifiers, the study reports. A single record per CDR3 protein comes from TCRdb applying MiXCR to the PCR reads. There are 250,000 or so distinct CDR3 sequences in the sample; 6.5% to 10% occur only once, and nearly 6.5% lies in the top ten. The data were taken from a study of T-cell reconstitution after alpha-beta-depleted transplantation in children. Whole-study results and caveats: From newly produced T cells came most of the T-cell counts and diversity one year after transplant. High day-60 TCRbeta diversity in some patients came from surviving recipient T cells and thymic progenitors. In patients about two months after transplant, alpha-beta T cells reportedly arose from several hundred expanded graft clones.

The CDR3 length is 13 residues. Germline V gene lookup returns CDR1 DFQATT and CDR2 SNEGSKA (reference sequence). V was clipped by 5 bases and J by 0 bases, with 9 bases between them. The receptor was isolated from a male patient between 10 and 17 years old who had a stem cell transplant for acute lymphoblastic leukemia, so the T cells may come from the graft donor. The chain recombines TRBV20-1 with TRBJ2-3; D might be TRBD1 or TRBD2, each matching 5 bases. The source material was PBMCs, mostly from graft donor cells, sampled 180 days after TCRalphabeta/CD19-depleted stem cell transplant. The CDR3 DNA sequence: TGCAGTGCTGGGGACGGCAGCACAGATACGCAGTATTTT. Residues: CSAGDGSTDTQYF.